This T cell receptor beta chain originates from a study of cytomegalovirus exposure and HLA in healthy donors. CDR3 length: 18 residues. The PCR used 60 Vbeta and 13 Jbeta primers. The repertoire was sequenced with immunoSEQ multiplex PCR; TCRdb's copy has only in-frame clones and lacks some. The table shows about 150,000 clones, with 82% occurring only once. General study results and limits: Sequences of the TCR beta chain were said to predict the HLA-A and HLA-B alleles of most subjects accurately.

This clone has just one count. The antigen is undetermined. This receptor was taken from a woman aged 45-59 years in good health and CMV-seropositive. What was sequenced was PBMCs. The gene calls are TRBV21-1 and TRBJ1-5; TRBD1 is the table's D call and was not checked against the DNA. TRBV21-1 is reported as a pseudogene. CDR3 in amino acids: CASSEQGVTLKGNQPQHF. The CDR3 DNA follows: TGTGCCAGCAGCGAACAGGGGGTGACTTTAAAAGGCAATCAGCCCCAGCATTTT.